What follows are 29 T cell receptor beta chains derived from one specimen sequenced in a study of T-cell reconstitution after alpha-beta-depleted transplantation in children. Using unique molecular identifiers, the investigators prepared the TCRbeta library. A single record per CDR3 protein comes from TCRdb applying MiXCR to the PCR reads. The sample records about 980,000 distinct CDR3 sequences, roughly 31% being singletons. The input for sequencing was PBMCs, mostly from graft donor cells, taken 360 days after TCRalphabeta/CD19-depleted stem cell transplant. Source of these receptors: a boy in the first two years of life who had a stem cell transplant for SCID, so the T cells may come from the graft donor.

The chain combines TRBV5-1 with TRBJ2-2; D is possibly TRBD1 or TRBD2 (6 bases each). The CDR3 is 16 amino acids. Trimming removed 2 bases from V and 1 base from J, with 12 bases in between. The germline gives CDR1 SGHRS, CDR2 YFSETQ. CDR3 amino acids: CASSFVGGRNTGELFF. Here the CDR3 DNA reads TGCGCCAGCAGCTTTGTTGGGGGGCGGAACACCGGGGAGCTGTTTTTT. The whole variable domain, remainder taken from reference TRBV5-1 and TRBJ2-2, is KAGVTQTPRYLIKTRGQQVTLSCSPISGHRSVSWYQQTPGQGLQFLFEYFSETQRNKGNFPGRFSGRQFSNSRSEMNVSTLELGDSALYLCASSFVGGRNTGELFFGEGSRLTVL.

In its sample, this clonotype was seen a few times. This chain joins TRBV5-1 and TRBJ2-5, with a tentative D call TRBD2 (5 bases). Germline V lookup: CDR1 SGHRS, CDR2 YFSETQ. The CDR3 runs 14 residues. Trimming stripped 0 bases from V and 5 bases from J, with 11 bases between. The CDR3 region is CASSLGPGEETQYF. CDR3 nucleotide sequence: TGCGCCAGCAGCTTGGGTCCCGGGGAGGAGACCCAGTACTTC.

The sample holds one count of this clonotype. The chain employs TRBV29-1 and TRBJ2-5, with a tentative D call TRBD2 (5 bases). Deletions cut 4 bases from V and 4 bases from J, with 13 bases between. This CDR3 is 13 amino acids long. Per germline, CDR1 SQVTM and CDR2 ANQGSEA. The CDR3 sequence is CSVVGHRGETQYF. CDR3 bases: TGCAGCGTTGTAGGGCACCGGGGAGAGACCCAGTACTTC.

The chain combines TRBV18 with TRBJ2-6, with D hard to call. This CDR3 is 15 amino acids long. The germline V and J ends were trimmed by 4 bases and 0 bases, with 7 bases remaining between them. In germline, CDR1 is KGHSH, CDR2 LQKENI. The CDR3 protein is CASSRTSSGANVLTF. The CDR3 DNA sequence: TGTGCCAGCTCACGTACAAGCTCTGGGGCCAACGTCCTGACTTTC.

This clonotype was counted many times. J is TRBJ2-7 and V is TRBV9; 8 bases fit TRBD2. The CDR3 has 15 residues. Per the germline V gene, CDR1 is SGDLS and CDR2 is YYNGEE. The ends lost 3 bases at V and 4 bases at J; junction bases unmatched: 9. The CDR3 reads CASSAGTSARYEQYF. In nucleotides, the CDR3 is TGTGCCAGCAGCGCGGGGACTAGTGCAAGGTACGAGCAGTACTTC.

This chain connects TRBV7-9 to TRBJ2-7; D may be TRBD2 (5 bases). This CDR3 contains 15 residues. Trimming took off 4 bases at V and 3 bases at J, with 16 bases between the two ends. From germline, CDR1 is SEHNR and CDR2 FQNEAQ (reference sequence). The DNA for the CDR3 is TGTGCCAGCAGCTATCGGGGTGGGGAGTTCTACGAGCAGTACTTC. This gives the protein CASSYRGGEFYEQYF.

This chain links TRBV5-5 with TRBJ1-1, with 9 positions matching TRBD1. Germline CDR1 is SGHKS and CDR2 is YYEKEE (reference sequence). V was clipped by 3 bases and J by 10 bases; unmatched bases: 10. This CDR3 comprises 14 residues. The CDR3 spells CASSSNYRGRGAFF. CDR3 sequence (DNA): TGTGCCAGCAGCTCAAACTACAGGGGGCGCGGAGCTTTCTTT.

CDR3 sequence (DNA): TGTGCCAGCAGTTTAGGACCCGAGGCACTTAACACCGGGGAGCTGTTTTTT. Residues: CASSLGPEALNTGELFF. The chain joins TRBV27 to TRBJ2-2; no firm D call. The germline V gene has CDR1 MNHEY and CDR2 SMNVEV (reference sequence). The V gene lost 2 bases and the J gene lost 2 bases, with 15 bases spanning the gap. The CDR3 spans 17 residues.

The V and J genes are TRBV20-1 and TRBJ1-4; TRBD1 aligns across 8 bases. In germline, CDR1 is DFQATT, CDR2 SNEGSKA (reference sequence). V gave up 6 bases and J gave up 14 bases; unmatched junction bases: 17. The CDR3 is made up of 14 amino acids. The CDR3 DNA reads TGCAGTGCGATTCGAATGGGACAGGACAGACCCCTGTTTTTT. Its protein is CSAIRMGQDRPLFF.

This clonotype was seen repeatedly, ten times or more. The chain employs TRBV29-1 and TRBJ2-3, with 8 bases that match TRBD2. CDR3 length: 17 residues. Losses at the gene ends were 7 bases for V and 2 bases for J; bases not matched to a gene: 17. Germline V gene sequence: CDR1 SQVTM, CDR2 ANQGSEA. CDR3 sequence reads: CSAPLPSGLAFTDTQYF. For the CDR3, the DNA is TGCAGCGCACCACTACCATCCGGACTAGCTTTCACAGATACGCAGTATTTT.

In its sample, this clonotype was seen a few times. The J gene is TRBJ1-3, the V gene TRBV9; D is unclear. Germline loops: CDR1 SGDLS, CDR2 YYNGEE. This CDR3 is built from 14 residues. V lost 4 bases, J lost 3 bases, and 11 bases lay in between. The CDR3 loop reads CASSLLKGGNTIYF. Here the CDR3 DNA reads TGTGCCAGCAGCCTCCTGAAGGGTGGAAACACCATATATTTT. The complete variable domain, with remaining parts taken from reference TRBV9 and TRBJ1-3, reads DSGVTQTPKHLITATGQRVTLRCSPRSGDLSVYWYQQSLDQGLQFLIQYYNGEERAKGNILERFSAQQFPDLHSELNLSSLELGDSALYFCASSLLKGGNTIYFGEGSWLTVV.

The chain couples TRBV9 to TRBJ2-1, with D perhaps matching TRBD1 or TRBD2 (5 bases each). V lost 3 bases to trimming and J lost 6 bases, with 19 bases between them. Germline V gene sequence: CDR1 SGDLS, CDR2 YYNGEE. This CDR3 has 16 residues. CDR3: CASSARRDHGINEQFF. Written as DNA, the CDR3 is TGTGCCAGCAGCGCGAGAAGGGACCACGGGATCAATGAGCAGTTCTTC.

The chain uses TRBV20-1 and TRBJ2-1, with unresolved D. This CDR3 contains 16 residues. Germline V gives CDR1 DFQATT, CDR2 SNEGSKA (reference sequence). With 2 bases removed from V and 0 bases from J, the gap between germline ends came to 14 bases. The chain's CDR3 is CSARLVTDVSYNEQFF. CDR3 DNA sequence: TGCAGTGCTAGACTAGTAACGGACGTCTCCTACAATGAGCAGTTCTTC.

The gene calls are TRBV5-1 and TRBJ2-7; 11 bases agree with TRBD1. Germline V gene sequence: CDR1 SGHRS, CDR2 YFSETQ. J was trimmed by 8 bases and V by 5 bases; bases with no gene match: 9. The CDR3 is made up of 14 amino acids. The CDR3 spells CASRSGTGGEQQYF. The CDR3 DNA follows: TGCGCCAGCAGATCCGGGACAGGGGGAGAGCAGCAGTACTTC.

This chain connects TRBV20-1 to TRBJ2-7, with D perhaps TRBD1 or TRBD2 (6 bases each). Germline V gene sequence: CDR1 DFQATT, CDR2 SNEGSKA (reference sequence). V lost 3 bases to trimming and J lost 5 bases, with 23 bases between them. The CDR3 loop spans 16 amino acids. CDR3 region: CSASRSPLAGEDEQYF. In DNA form, the CDR3 reads TGCAGTGCTAGTAGAAGTCCCCTGGCAGGGGAGGACGAGCAGTACTTC.

This clonotype was seen a handful of times. V gene TRBV7-2 combines with J gene TRBJ2-5, with TRBD2 as a possible D gene (6 bases). Germline CDR1 SGHTA, CDR2 FQGNSA. This CDR3 region has 15 residues. Trimming left V 5 bases short and J 4 bases short, with 17 bases between. The CDR3 loop is CASSRSGGVGETQYF. Written as DNA, the CDR3 is TGTGCCAGCAGCCGTTCAGGAGGGGTCGGAGAGACCCAGTACTTC.

The rearrangement links TRBV12-3 or TRBV12-4 to TRBJ2-7; perhaps TRBD2 as D (7 bases). The V and J ends lost 6 bases and 4 bases respectively, with 13 bases between them. The CDR3 is made up of 13 amino acids. CDR3 DNA: TGTGCCAGCAGATGGGGGGGCGAATACGAGCAGTACTTC. Protein sequence: CASRWGGEYEQYF.

The rearrangement joins TRBV5-1 to TRBJ2-2, with 11 bases lining up with TRBD2. The CDR3 loop spans 17 amino acids. Germline V gives CDR1 SGHRS, CDR2 YFSETQ. Trimming at V came to 1 base and at J to 2 bases, leaving 4 bases not matched to a gene. CDR3 sequence (DNA): TGCGCCAGCAGCTTGCGAGGGACTAGCGGAAACACCGGGGAGCTGTTTTTT. It is translated as CASSLRGTSGNTGELFF.

This clonotype was recorded a few times. The V and J genes are TRBV5-1 and TRBJ2-7, with D possibly being TRBD1 (6 bases). Germline assignment: CDR1 SGHRS and CDR2 YFSETQ. V was shortened by 6 bases and J by 2 bases, with 12 bases between the two germline ends. The CDR3 loop spans 13 amino acids. CDR3 amino acids: CASTRDNTYEQYF. The CDR3 DNA follows: TGCGCCAGCACAAGGGACAACACCTACGAGCAGTACTTC.

The chain is built from TRBV28 and TRBJ1-3; D unresolved. Germline V gene lookup returns CDR1 MDHEN and CDR2 SYDVKM. Trimming took 11 bases from V and 0 from J, leaving 11 bases between them. The CDR3 loop spans 13 amino acids. CDR3 residues: CAGQVRSGNTIYF. Here the CDR3 DNA reads TGTGCCGGTCAGGTCCGCTCTGGAAACACCATATATTTT.

In this sample, this clonotype turned up a few times. V gene TRBV4-2 combines with J gene TRBJ2-6; either TRBD1 or TRBD2 may supply D (5 bases each). Germline loops: CDR1 LGHNA, CDR2 YNFKEQ. The ends were cut back, 2 bases at V and 4 bases at J, with 9 bases in the middle. CDR3 length: 15 residues. CDR3 amino acids: CASSQSGPGANVLTF. CDR3 nucleotide sequence: TGTGCCAGCAGCCAATCGGGGCCCGGGGCCAACGTCCTGACTTTC.

This clonotype was seen more than once but under ten times. The chain joins TRBV7-8 to TRBJ1-5; D gene uncertain. Between the trimmed V and J ends, which lost 0 bases and 2 bases, there was a span of 8 bases. Germline-derived CDR1 and CDR2 are SGHVS and FQNEAQ. This CDR3 comprises 15 residues. The CDR3: CASSLALGRNQPQHF. The DNA for the CDR3 is TGTGCCAGCAGCTTAGCTCTGGGTCGCAATCAGCCCCAGCATTTT.

This clonotype appeared a few times. This chain connects TRBV5-1 to TRBJ1-5; D is possibly TRBD1 (5 bases). Trimming pared 4 bases from V and 4 bases from J, leaving 9 bases between. Germline values: CDR1 SGHRS, CDR2 YFSETQ. CDR3 length: 13 amino acids. The chain's CDR3 is CASSMTVNQPQHF. CDR3 nucleotide sequence: TGCGCCAGCAGCATGACAGTTAATCAGCCCCAGCATTTT.

This sequence joins TRBV12-3 or TRBV12-4 and TRBJ1-5; D is uncertain. The CDR3 spans 14 residues. Deletions cut 0 bases from V and 1 base from J, with 4 bases between. The CDR3 DNA sequence: TGTGCCAGCAGTTTAGCGCGGAGCAATCAGCCCCAGCATTTT. Residues: CASSLARSNQPQHF.

In DNA form, the CDR3 reads TGTGCCAGCAGCTTCCGGACAGGGAGTGAGACCCAGTACTTC. The encoded protein is CASSFRTGSETQYF. This chain connects TRBV11-1 to TRBJ2-5; 8 bases fit TRBD1. V lost 3 bases and J lost 5; bases outside the gene matches: 5. The CDR3 runs to 14 residues. CDR1 and CDR2 (germline): SGHAT, FQDESV (reference sequence).

The V and J genes are TRBV6-5 and TRBJ2-3, with D perhaps TRBD2 (6 bases). In germline, CDR1 is MNHEY, CDR2 SVGAGI. With 0 bases removed from V and 1 base from J, the gap between germline ends came to 11 bases. This CDR3 spans 16 amino acids. CDR3 sequence reads: CASSYSGGSGTDTQYF. The CDR3 DNA sequence: TGTGCCAGCAGTTACTCGGGGGGATCAGGCACAGATACGCAGTATTTT.

This clonotype turned up a few times. The rearrangement uses TRBV20-1 and TRBJ2-5; 11 positions agree with TRBD1. After removal of 5 bases from V and 7 bases from J, the junction contained 6 bases not matched to a gene. The CDR3 has 13 amino acids. From germline, CDR1 is DFQATT and CDR2 SNEGSKA (reference sequence). The CDR3, as DNA: TGCAGTGCTGGGACAGGGGGTACAGGGACCCAGTACTTC. Translated: CSAGTGGTGTQYF.

This clonotype occurred a few times. This rearrangement joins TRBV6-1 to TRBJ2-2; 8 bases map to TRBD1. The trim removed 7 bases at V and 4 bases at J, leaving 14 bases unmatched. CDR3 length equals 17 residues. CDR1 MNHNS and CDR2 SASEGT come from the germline V gene. The CDR3 spells CASKQGGQGGRTGELFF. In DNA, the CDR3 is TGTGCCAGCAAACAGGGCGGACAGGGCGGTCGCACCGGGGAGCTGTTTTTT.

The chain couples TRBV6-1 to TRBJ2-2, with TRBD2 matching over 10 bases. The CDR3 has 15 residues. The J segment lost 5 bases and the V segment lost 5 bases, leaving 5 bases of the junction unmatched. Germline V lookup: CDR1 MNHNS, CDR2 SASEGT. The CDR3 bases are TGTGCCAGCAGTCCCGAGGGACTAGCGACCGGGGAGCTGTTTTTT. Its protein product is CASSPEGLATGELFF.